The 7 T cell receptor beta chains given below trace back to one sample, sequenced in a study of blood T cells in healthy people across ages. A second roughly 6 to 11 cycle PCR used barcoded and J-beta primers. TCRdb re-called the 5' RACE reads with MiXCR, one entry per CDR3 protein. This table has 1.5 million to 2 million distinct CDR3 sequences, around half appearing once. Sequencing was carried out using blood. These receptors came from a woman in her thirties or forties in good health.

This chain connects TRBV7-9 to TRBJ2-7, with TRBD1 matching 8 bases. CDR1 is SEHNR and CDR2 is FQNEAQ in the germline V gene (reference sequence). V gave up 3 bases and J gave up 0 bases; unmatched junction bases: 7. The CDR3 spans 16 residues. CDR3 DNA sequence: TGTGCCAGCAGCTTGGGACAGGCCTATTTCTCCTACGAGCAGTACTTC. Translating it yields CASSLGQAYFSYEQYF. Using reference TRBV7-9 and TRBJ2-7 for the parts outside the CDR3, the full variable domain is DTGVSQNPRHKITKRGQNVTFRCDPISEHNRLYWYRQTLGQGPEFLTYFQNEAQLEKSRLLSDRFSAERPKGSFSTLEIQRTEQGDSAMYLCASSLGQAYFSYEQYFGPGTRLTVT.

The chain is built from TRBV4-1 and TRBJ1-1; no reliable D call. Looked up from germline, CDR1 is MGHRA and CDR2 is YSYEKL. There are 15 residues in the CDR3. Between the trimmed V and J ends, which lost 1 base and 3 bases, there was a span of 12 bases. CDR3 region: CASSQVGEGYTEAFF. The CDR3 nucleotides are TGCGCCAGCAGCCAAGTCGGGGAGGGCTACACTGAAGCTTTCTTT.

The V gene is TRBV6-1, the J gene TRBJ2-7; D might be TRBD1 or TRBD2, each matching 6 bases. V was pared by 6 bases and J by 0 bases, with 21 bases between. The CDR3 is 17 amino acids. Germline values: CDR1 MNHNS, CDR2 SASEGT. This CDR3 is CASRPAVRGGSSYEQYF. As DNA, the CDR3 is TGTGCCAGCAGACCTGCTGTCAGAGGGGGGAGCTCCTACGAGCAGTACTTC.

The chain is built from TRBV10-2 and TRBJ2-1; possibly TRBD2 for D (6 bases). Between the trimmed V and J ends, which lost 4 bases and 12 bases, there was a span of 16 bases. The CDR3 spans 13 residues. Germline loops: CDR1 WSHSY, CDR2 SAAADI. CDR3 protein: CASSASAEWGQFF. CDR3 DNA: TGCGCCAGCAGTGCTAGCGCAGAATGGGGGCAGTTCTTC.

This clonotype occurred a few times. CDR3 region: CASRMTGLSSGANVLTF. CDR3 sequence (DNA): TGTGCCAGCAGGATGACAGGGCTATCCTCTGGGGCCAACGTCCTGACTTTC. This chain links TRBV28 with TRBJ2-6; 7 nucleotides align to TRBD1. This CDR3 is 17 amino acids long. In germline, CDR1 is MDHEN, CDR2 SYDVKM. V dropped 6 bases and J dropped 0; count of bases not matched to a gene: 8.

This clonotype was counted a few times. This chain connects TRBV28 to TRBJ1-6; 9 nucleotides agree with TRBD1. V shed 6 bases and J 8 bases; nucleotides not matched to a gene: 11. The CDR3 covers 16 residues. The V gene's germline CDR1 is MDHEN and CDR2 SYDVKM. The CDR3 DNA reads as TGTGCCAGCAGACTCACTACGGGACAGGGTGATTCACCCCTCCACTTT. It specifies CASRLTTGQGDSPLHF.

This clonotype was detected only a few times. The rearrangement uses TRBV9 and TRBJ2-1, with TRBD1 matching 11 bases. Trimming cost V 0 bases and J 6 bases; bases outside gene matches: 2. CDR1 is SGDLS and CDR2 is YYNGEE in the germline V gene. CDR3 length: 15 residues. The CDR3 bases are TGTGCCAGCAGCGTAGTTGGGACAGGGGGCAATGAGCAGTTCTTC. Protein product: CASSVVGTGGNEQFF.